The 4 T cell receptor beta chains reported below all come from one sample, sequenced in a study of neoadjuvant anti-PD-1 for oral cavity cancer. Documented time point: after neoadjuvant nivolumab, at surgical resection. Assay used: immunoSEQ multiplex PCR; TCRdb lists only in-frame clones, some missing. The table shows approximately 13,000 clones, with 60% to 80% occurring only once. Material: PBMCs, obtained after nivolumab (anti-PD-1) treatment. These receptors were collected from a person aged 35-79 years with oral cavity squamous cell carcinoma.

This chain uses TRBV10-3 with TRBJ2-2; D possibly matches TRBD1 or TRBD2 (5 bases each). Per germline, CDR1 ENHRY and CDR2 SYGVKD. Trimming stripped 5 bases from V and 3 bases from J, with 10 bases between. The length of the CDR3 is 14 residues. The CDR3 here is CAISIQGDTGELFF. CDR3 bases: TGTGCCATCAGTATCCAGGGAGACACCGGGGAGCTGTTTTTT.

The chain is built from TRBV15 and TRBJ1-2, with D possibly being TRBD1 (5 bases). CDR1 and CDR2 (germline): LNHNV, YYDKDF (reference sequence). With 5 bases removed from V and 5 bases from J, the gap between germline ends came to 15 bases. The CDR3 runs 14 residues. The DNA for the CDR3 is TGTGCCACCAGCTCAACAAGGGAGGGGTATGGCTACACCTTC. As protein: CATSSTREGYGYTF.

The chain uses TRBV29-1 and TRBJ2-6; no firm D call. The CDR3 consists of 16 residues. V was pared by 0 bases and J by 4 bases, with 13 bases between. Germline-derived CDR1 and CDR2 are SQVTM and ANQGSEA. The CDR3 region is CSVEDRLGMGANVLTF. DNA of the CDR3: TGCAGCGTTGAAGATAGGCTGGGTATGGGGGCCAACGTCCTGACTTTC.

The J gene is TRBJ2-7, the V gene TRBV11-3; D ambiguous. CDR3 length: 9 residues. V lost 4 bases and J 5 bases, leaving 0 bases between the germline ends. Germline CDR1 is SGHNT and CDR2 is YENEEA. Written as DNA, the CDR3 is TGTGCCAGCAGCTACGAGCAGTACTTC. It encodes CASSYEQYF.